The 24 T cell receptor beta chains presented below share a single source sample, sequenced in a study of T cell repertoires in cytomegalovirus infection. Their specific antigens are unknown. Each CDR3 protein gets one entry after TCRdb re-called the reads with MiXCR. This sample carries a few hundred thousand distinct CDR3 sequences, almost 40% of them seen once, and the ten largest clones take roughly 50%. The starting material was cultured PBMCs, obtained from culture after CMV antigen stimulation. These TCRs come from a human donor in good health (CMV status not recorded). Some clones in this sample may be carry-over from other donors' samples.

This clonotype has a handful of counts. The chain is built from TRBV6-6 and TRBJ2-1; 10 bases match TRBD2. V gave up 4 bases and J gave up 4 bases; unmatched junction bases: 7. The CDR3 runs to 16 residues. Germline V gene lookup returns CDR1 MNHNY and CDR2 SVGAGI (reference sequence). CDR3 coding DNA: TGTGCCAGCAGTTTCATAGCGGGAGGCCTGTACAATGAGCAGTTCTTC. This translates into CASSFIAGGLYNEQFF.

The gene calls are TRBV7-9 and TRBJ1-6, with D hard to call. With 2 bases removed from V and 6 bases from J, the gap between germline ends came to 8 bases. CDR3 length equals 14 residues. CDR1 is SEHNR and CDR2 is FQNEAQ in the germline V gene (reference sequence). Here the CDR3 DNA reads TGTGCCAGCAGCTTAAGAGCCATTAATTCACCCCTCCACTTT. The encoded protein is CASSLRAINSPLHF.

The chain couples TRBV11-1 to TRBJ1-1; unclear D gene. Trimming stripped 8 bases from V and 5 bases from J, with 15 bases between. In germline, CDR1 is SGHAT, CDR2 FQDESV (reference sequence). The CDR3 extends over 13 amino acids. CDR3 sequence: CASGSSQWTEAFF. The CDR3 DNA reads as TGTGCCAGCGGTTCCTCCCAGTGGACTGAAGCTTTCTTT.

This clonotype has only a few counts. The CDR3 here is CAISVGDSFVNTEAFF. As DNA, the CDR3 is TGTGCCATCAGTGTCGGGGATTCCTTTGTGAACACTGAAGCTTTCTTT. This chain connects TRBV10-3 to TRBJ1-1; D uncertain. V was pared by 4 bases and J by 0 bases, with 15 bases between. Germline values: CDR1 ENHRY, CDR2 SYGVKD. The CDR3 runs to 16 residues.

This clonotype was counted ten times or more. The chain has TRBV11-2 and TRBJ2-7; 8 bases agree with TRBD2. After removal of 5 bases from V and 3 bases from J, the junction contained 12 bases not matched to a gene. Germline loops: CDR1 SGHAT, CDR2 FQNNGV. The CDR3 sequence is 16 residues long. DNA for the CDR3: TGTGCCAGCAGCCCCATCAAAAGACTAGCGAACTACGAGCAGTACTTC. Its translation: CASSPIKRLANYEQYF. The whole variable domain, filled in from reference TRBV11-2 and TRBJ2-7, reads EAGVAQSPRYKIIEKRQSVAFWCNPISGHATLYWYQQILGQGPKLLIQFQNNGVVDDSQLPKDRFSAERLKGVDSTLKIQPAKLEDSAVYLCASSPIKRLANYEQYFGPGTRLTVT.

This clonotype was found a few times. The chain recombines TRBV5-4 with TRBJ1-1; D is unclear. The germline V gene encodes CDR1 SGHNT and CDR2 YYREEE (reference sequence). This CDR3 contains 12 residues. Trimming pared 0 bases from V and 6 bases from J, leaving 6 bases between. The chain's CDR3 is CASSLDLAEAFF. CDR3 DNA sequence: TGTGCCAGCAGCTTGGATCTCGCTGAAGCTTTCTTT.

The J gene is TRBJ1-1, the V gene TRBV19, with a weak D call TRBD1 (5 bases). From germline, CDR1 is LNHDA and CDR2 SQIVND (reference sequence). V was trimmed by 1 base and J by 9 bases, leaving 9 bases between them. This CDR3 has 12 amino acids. This chain's CDR3 is CASSIVAGKAFF. DNA for the CDR3: TGTGCCAGTAGTATAGTGGCAGGGAAAGCTTTCTTT.

The rearrangement uses TRBV12-3 or TRBV12-4 and TRBJ2-1; 7 nucleotides agree with TRBD2. CDR3 length: 12 residues. Trimming cost V 7 bases and J 14 bases; bases outside gene matches: 11. CDR3 sequence (DNA): TGTGCCAGCAACAATGGGGGGGGGAAGGAGTTCTTC. Amino acid sequence: CASNNGGGKEFF.

The genes are TRBV2 and TRBJ1-1; D not certain. The CDR3 consists of 13 residues. Trimming took 6 bases from V and 2 from J, leaving 10 bases between them. The V gene's germline CDR1 is SNHLY and CDR2 FYNNEI. This CDR3 reads CASRVRTNTEAFF. Written as DNA, the CDR3 is TGTGCCAGCAGGGTCAGGACCAACACTGAAGCTTTCTTT.

The table lists this clonotype with a few counts. The genes are TRBV12-3 or TRBV12-4 and TRBJ1-1; tentative D call: TRBD1 (6 bases). The V and J ends lost 3 bases and 10 bases respectively, with 18 bases between them. CDR3 length equals 14 residues. The CDR3: CASSFRGGEVTAFF. The CDR3 bases are TGTGCCAGCAGTTTTAGGGGGGGAGAGGTAACAGCTTTCTTT.

The rearrangement uses TRBV12-3 or TRBV12-4 and TRBJ1-2, with 8 bases lining up with TRBD1. The CDR3 runs to 14 residues. The V gene end was trimmed by 5 bases and the J gene end by 7 bases; junction bases not matched to a gene: 9. The CDR3 loop is CASSQDRAGFGYTF. The CDR3 DNA reads as TGTGCCAGCAGTCAGGACAGGGCGGGCTTTGGCTACACCTTC.

The gene calls are TRBV18 and TRBJ1-2; 8 positions match TRBD1. Germline CDR1 and CDR2: KGHSH and LQKENI. Unmatched junction bases numbered 8, after V lost 4 bases and J lost 4 bases. The CDR3 loop spans 15 amino acids. This CDR3 is CASSLGQEVVYGYTF. The DNA of the CDR3 is TGTGCCAGCTCACTGGGACAGGAGGTCGTCTATGGCTACACCTTC. Full variable domain (remainder filled in from reference TRBV18 and TRBJ1-2): NAGVMQNPRHLVRRRGQEARLRCSPMKGHSHVYWYRQLPEEGLKFMVYLQKENIIDESGMPKERFSAEFPKEGPSILRIQQVVRGDSAAYFCASSLGQEVVYGYTFGSGTRLTVV.

This clonotype was seen once. This chain connects TRBV28 to TRBJ1-3, with a possible D match to TRBD1 (5 bases). The germline V gene encodes CDR1 MDHEN and CDR2 SYDVKM. The CDR3 contains 14 residues. V lost 7 bases and J lost 0, with 10 bases in between. CDR3 amino acids: CASTWGTSGNTIYF. The CDR3 coding sequence is TGTGCCAGCACCTGGGGGACCTCTGGAAACACCATATATTTT.

This clonotype was picked up one time. Compared with germline, one end of the junction differs, possibly owing to a read error. This chain uses TRBV20-1 with TRBJ2-3; 8 nucleotides match TRBD2. The CDR3 has 12 amino acids. Germline CDR1 is DFQATT and CDR2 is SNEGSKA (reference sequence). CDR3 in amino acids: CSASITGGPRNF. CDR3 DNA sequence: TGCAGTGCTAGTATTACGGGGGGGCCCCGGAATTTT.

This sequence joins TRBV7-2 and TRBJ2-1; tentatively, D is TRBD2 (6 bases). CDR1 SGHTA and CDR2 FQGNSA come from the germline V gene. The V gene lost 8 bases and the J gene lost 8 bases, with 19 bases spanning the gap. The CDR3 spans 14 residues. CDR3 DNA sequence: TGTGCCAGCGGCTCAGGGAGGCGGGACCATGAGCAGTTCTTC. The encoded protein is CASGSGRRDHEQFF.

DNA for the CDR3: TGTGCCAGCAGTTTGACACTACTCACCGGGGAGCTGTTTTTT. It specifies CASSLTLLTGELFF. The chain joins TRBV12-3 or TRBV12-4 to TRBJ2-2; D remains unclear. Trimming took off 3 bases at V and 4 bases at J, with 9 bases between the two ends. CDR3 length: 14 residues.

The chain recombines TRBV12-3 or TRBV12-4 with TRBJ2-2, with D uncertain. Trimming pared 2 bases from V and 1 base from J, leaving 8 bases between. The CDR3 is made up of 15 amino acids. The CDR3 nucleotides read TGTGCCAGCAGTTTATTAGGGATGAACACCGGGGAGCTGTTTTTT. Translated: CASSLLGMNTGELFF.

The chain joins TRBV10-3 to TRBJ1-1; TRBD1 matches at 7 bases. From germline, CDR1 is ENHRY and CDR2 SYGVKD. J was trimmed by 1 base and V by 6 bases; bases with no gene match: 2. This CDR3 is 13 amino acids long. CDR3 sequence (DNA): TGTGCCATCAGACAGGGGCAGAACACTGAAGCTTTCTTT. Translating gives CAIRQGQNTEAFF.

This clonotype has only a few counts. The J gene is TRBJ2-1, the V gene TRBV7-8; TRBD2 aligns across 11 bases. The CDR3 is 15 amino acids. Germline V CDR1 and CDR2: SGHVS, FQNEAQ. V gave up 7 bases and J gave up 1 base; unmatched junction bases: 3. The CDR3 loop reads CASISGGVSYNEQFF. The CDR3, as DNA: TGTGCCAGCATTAGCGGGGGGGTATCCTACAATGAGCAGTTCTTC.

The CDR3, as DNA: TGTGCCAGCAGCTTGAGGCGGGCCTCCTACGAGCAGTACTTC. It encodes CASSLRRASYEQYF. The chain recombines TRBV5-6 with TRBJ2-7, with TRBD2 as a possible D gene (5 bases). Germline V gene data show CDR1 as SGHDT and CDR2 as YYEEEE. Trimming took off 1 base at V and 0 bases at J, with 8 bases between the two ends. The CDR3 loop spans 14 amino acids. Together with reference TRBV5-6 and TRBJ2-7, the CDR3 gives the full variable domain: DAGVTQSPTHLIKTRGQQVTLRCSPKSGHDTVSWYQQALGQGPQFIFQYYEEEERQRGNFPDRFSGHQFPNYSSELNVNALLLGDSALYLCASSLRRASYEQYFGPGTRLTVT.

This clonotype has just a few counts. The chain employs TRBV12-3 or TRBV12-4 and TRBJ2-2; no reliable D call. The CDR3 totals 13 residues. The V end was cut by 6 bases, the J end by 5 bases, with 10 bases between. For the CDR3, the DNA is TGTGCCAGCAGGGCACTGGGTACCGGGGAGCTGTTTTTT. It translates to CASRALGTGELFF.

This CDR3 reads CASSVGTTSLPEQYF. The CDR3 nucleotides read TGTGCCAGCAGCGTAGGGACGACTAGCCTCCCGGAGCAGTACTTC. This chain connects TRBV9 to TRBJ2-7; 7 bases match TRBD2. The CDR3 totals 15 residues. V was clipped by 0 bases and J by 7 bases; unmatched bases: 10. Germline V gene sequence: CDR1 SGDLS, CDR2 YYNGEE.

The chain combines TRBV10-3 with TRBJ2-5; tentative D call: TRBD1 (6 bases). The V gene's germline CDR1 is ENHRY and CDR2 SYGVKD. This CDR3 has 17 residues. With 2 bases removed from V and 5 bases from J, the gap between germline ends came to 21 bases. The CDR3 protein is CAISEGGWTSGRETQYF. CDR3 bases: TGTGCCATCAGTGAGGGGGGCTGGACATCGGGCCGGGAGACCCAGTACTTC.

The V call is TRBV18, the J call TRBJ2-2, with a possible D match to TRBD1 (6 bases). V dropped 3 bases and J dropped 0 bases, with 23 bases sitting between them. The CDR3 length is 20 residues. Germline CDR1 and CDR2: KGHSH and LQKENI. CDR3 region: CASSPITWTAISANTGELFF. The CDR3 bases are TGTGCCAGCTCACCCATAACCTGGACAGCTATATCCGCGAACACCGGGGAGCTGTTTTTT.